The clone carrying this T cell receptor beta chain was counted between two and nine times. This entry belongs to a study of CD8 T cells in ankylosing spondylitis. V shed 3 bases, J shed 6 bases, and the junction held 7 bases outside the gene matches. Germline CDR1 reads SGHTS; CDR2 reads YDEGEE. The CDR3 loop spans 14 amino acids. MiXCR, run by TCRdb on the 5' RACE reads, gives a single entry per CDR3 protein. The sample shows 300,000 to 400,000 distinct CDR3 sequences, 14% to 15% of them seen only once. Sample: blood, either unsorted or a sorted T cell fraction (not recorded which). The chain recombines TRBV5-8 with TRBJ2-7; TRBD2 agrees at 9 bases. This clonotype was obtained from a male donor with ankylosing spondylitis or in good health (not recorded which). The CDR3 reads CASSSLAGRREQYF. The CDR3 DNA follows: TGTGCCAGCAGCTCGCTAGCGGGGCGGCGCGAGCAGTACTTC. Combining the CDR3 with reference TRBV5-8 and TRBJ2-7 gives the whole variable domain EAGVTQSPTHLIKTRGQQATLRCSPISGHTSVYWYQQALGLGLQFLLWYDEGEERNRGNFPPRFSGRQFPNYSSELNVNALELEDSALYLCASSSLAGRREQYFGPGTRLTVT.